The T cell receptor beta chain described here comes from a study of cytomegalovirus exposure and HLA in healthy donors. The wider study: Prior work identified around 120 million unique TCR beta sequences in around 170 million T cells.

The CDR3 contains 15 residues. Per germline, CDR1 MGHRA and CDR2 YSYEKL. V lost 0 bases and J lost 6; bases outside the gene matches: 1. Findings of the study overall: TCR beta chain V- and J-gene trimming was linked, in a later analysis, to a missense variant in DCLRE1C.

Nominally healthy donors provided the samples, though records likely missed some immune exposures. Vbeta (60) and Jbeta (13) primers were used in the PCR. Original methodology: The authors later counted roughly 79 million unique TCR beta chains, 9 million to 14 million of them shared. Sequencing used immunoSEQ multiplex PCR; TCRdb keeps in-frame clones, though not all of them. V and J calls and clone size are copied from that table; D and trimming were computed from the DNA. The sample lists around 130,000 clones, just over 70% occurring once. As regards this clone: Its antigen remains unknown.

The V call is TRBV4-1, the J call TRBJ1-4, with 10 bases fitting TRBD1. This TCR was recovered from a woman in her sixties or seventies in good health and CMV-seropositive. What was sequenced was PBMCs. The CDR3 region is CASSQDGTGDEKLFF. Written as DNA, the CDR3 is TGCGCCAGCAGCCAAGACGGGACAGGGGATGAAAAACTGTTTTTT.